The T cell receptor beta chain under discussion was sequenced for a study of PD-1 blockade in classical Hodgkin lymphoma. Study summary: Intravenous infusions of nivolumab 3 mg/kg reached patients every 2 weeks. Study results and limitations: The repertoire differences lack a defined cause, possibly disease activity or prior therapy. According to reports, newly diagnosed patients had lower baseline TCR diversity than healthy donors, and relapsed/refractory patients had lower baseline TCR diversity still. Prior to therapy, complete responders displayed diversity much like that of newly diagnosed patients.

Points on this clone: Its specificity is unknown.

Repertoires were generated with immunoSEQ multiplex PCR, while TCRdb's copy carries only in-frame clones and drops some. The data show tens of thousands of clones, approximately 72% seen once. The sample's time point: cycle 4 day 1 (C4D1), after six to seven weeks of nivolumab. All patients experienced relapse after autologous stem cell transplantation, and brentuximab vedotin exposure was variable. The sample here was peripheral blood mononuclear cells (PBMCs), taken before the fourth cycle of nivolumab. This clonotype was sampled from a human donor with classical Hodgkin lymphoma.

The CDR3 bases are TGTGCCAGCAGCGGCCGTTCGACAGATCGGGGGGCCGGGGAGCTGTTTTTT. Protein sequence: CASSGRSTDRGAGELFF. The genes are TRBV28 and TRBJ2-2, with 7 bases lining up with TRBD2. Trimming at V came to 6 bases and at J to 6 bases, leaving 16 bases not matched to a gene. The CDR3 loop spans 17 amino acids. CDR1 and CDR2 from the germline V gene are MDHEN and SYDVKM.